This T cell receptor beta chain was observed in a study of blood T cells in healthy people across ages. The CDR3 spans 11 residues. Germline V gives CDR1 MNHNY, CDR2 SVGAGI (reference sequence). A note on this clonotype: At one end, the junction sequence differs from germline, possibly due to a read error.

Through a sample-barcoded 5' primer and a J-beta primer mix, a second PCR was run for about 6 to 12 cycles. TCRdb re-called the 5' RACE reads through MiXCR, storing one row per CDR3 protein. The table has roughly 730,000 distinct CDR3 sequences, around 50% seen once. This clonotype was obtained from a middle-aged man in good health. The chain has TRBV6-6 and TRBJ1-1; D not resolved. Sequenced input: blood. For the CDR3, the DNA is TGTGTCAGCAGTGAACTCCCTGAAGCTTTCTTT. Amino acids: CVSSELPEAFF.